This T cell receptor beta chain was obtained from a study of cytomegalovirus exposure and HLA in healthy donors. This clone was detected only once. CDR1 and CDR2 from the germline V gene are SGHRS and YFSETQ. The CDR3 runs 20 residues. Losses at the gene ends were 4 bases for V and 4 bases for J; bases not matched to a gene: 17. PCR involved 60 Vbeta and 13 Jbeta primers. Sequenced by immunoSEQ multiplex PCR; TCRdb stores in-frame clones only, minus some. The sample carries over 150,000 clones, around 76% recorded once. Input material: PBMCs. The origin of this receptor is a man between 60 and 75 years old in good health and CMV-seronegative. The chain employs TRBV5-1 and TRBJ2-6; the match to TRBD1 covers 10 bases. This chain's CDR3 is CASSPNAGTGVYSGANVLTF. The CDR3 region has the DNA TGCGCCAGCAGCCCAAACGCCGGGACAGGGGTCTACTCAGGGGCCAACGTCCTGACTTTC.